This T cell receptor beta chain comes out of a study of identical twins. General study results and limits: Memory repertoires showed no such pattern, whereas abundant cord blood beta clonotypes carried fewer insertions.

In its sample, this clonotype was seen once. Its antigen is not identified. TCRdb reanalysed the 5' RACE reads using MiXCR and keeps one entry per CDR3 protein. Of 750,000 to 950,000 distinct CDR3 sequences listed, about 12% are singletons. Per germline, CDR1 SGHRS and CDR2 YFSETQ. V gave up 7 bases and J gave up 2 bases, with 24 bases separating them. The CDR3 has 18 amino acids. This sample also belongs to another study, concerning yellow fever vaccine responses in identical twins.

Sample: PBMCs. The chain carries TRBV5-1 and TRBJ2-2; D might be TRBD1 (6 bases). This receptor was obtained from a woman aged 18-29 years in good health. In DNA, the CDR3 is TGCGCCAGCTCACCCACCTACAGCCACAGGGTAAACACCGGGGAGCTGTTTTTT. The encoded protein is CASSPTYSHRVNTGELFF. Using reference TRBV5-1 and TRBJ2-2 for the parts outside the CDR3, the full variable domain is KAGVTQTPRYLIKTRGQQVTLSCSPISGHRSVSWYQQTPGQGLQFLFEYFSETQRNKGNFPGRFSGRQFSNSRSEMNVSTLELGDSALYLCASSPTYSHRVNTGELFFGEGSRLTVL.